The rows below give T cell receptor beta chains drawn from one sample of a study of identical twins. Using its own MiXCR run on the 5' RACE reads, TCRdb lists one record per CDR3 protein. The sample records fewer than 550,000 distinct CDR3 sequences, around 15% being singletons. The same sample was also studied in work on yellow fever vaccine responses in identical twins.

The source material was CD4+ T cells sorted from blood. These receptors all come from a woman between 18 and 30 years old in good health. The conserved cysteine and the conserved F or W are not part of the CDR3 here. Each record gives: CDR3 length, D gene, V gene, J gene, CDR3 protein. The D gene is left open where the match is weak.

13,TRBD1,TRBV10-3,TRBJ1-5,AISGTGVSNQPQH
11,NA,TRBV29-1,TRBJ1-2,SVGGGRYYGYT
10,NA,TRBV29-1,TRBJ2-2,SGALGTGELF
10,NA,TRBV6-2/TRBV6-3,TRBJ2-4,ASSYFRNIQY
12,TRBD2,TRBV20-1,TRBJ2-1,SARTSGNYNEQF
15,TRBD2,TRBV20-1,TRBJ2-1,SARKSGRTRSYNEQF
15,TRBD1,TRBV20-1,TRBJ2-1,SASGTGGLSSYNEQF
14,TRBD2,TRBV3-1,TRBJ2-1,ASSQDPGGTYNEQF
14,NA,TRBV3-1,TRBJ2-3,ASSQGTKPSTDTQY
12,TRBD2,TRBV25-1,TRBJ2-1,ASSLADFYNEQF
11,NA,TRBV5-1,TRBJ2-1,ASSLAGRSEQF
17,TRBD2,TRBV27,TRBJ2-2,ASNIYGLAGVLGTGELF
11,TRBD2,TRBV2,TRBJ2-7,ASRTSGYYEQY
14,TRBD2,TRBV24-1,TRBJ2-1,ATSEKRTSGYNEQF
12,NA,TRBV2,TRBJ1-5,ASSDQGQGQPQH
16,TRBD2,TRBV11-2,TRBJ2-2,ASSRAAGTSGGTGELF
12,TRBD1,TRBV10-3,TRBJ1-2,AISAPGQGVSYT
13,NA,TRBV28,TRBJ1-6,ASSLMTDYNSPLH
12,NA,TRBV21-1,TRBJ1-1,ASSRTVLNTEAF
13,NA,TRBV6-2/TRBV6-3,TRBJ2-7,ASTLTTGSSYEQY
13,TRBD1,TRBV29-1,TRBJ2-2,SVPPTGGLAGELF
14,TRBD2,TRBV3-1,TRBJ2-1,ASSQGTSGMVNEQF
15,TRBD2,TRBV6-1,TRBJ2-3,ASRDIAGGFSTDTQY
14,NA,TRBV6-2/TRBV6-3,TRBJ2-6,ASSYSGVFGANVLT
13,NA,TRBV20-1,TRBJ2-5,SARDGGGTATTQY
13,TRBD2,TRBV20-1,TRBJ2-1,SARVTSGRENEQF
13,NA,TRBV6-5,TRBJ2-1,ASSYHLQGYNEQF
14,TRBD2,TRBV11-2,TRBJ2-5,ASSPVRGAGQETQY
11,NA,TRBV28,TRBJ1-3,ASSFGSGNTIY
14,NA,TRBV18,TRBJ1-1,ASSPYAVAGNTEAF
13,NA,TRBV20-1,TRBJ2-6,SAPKGGSGANVLT
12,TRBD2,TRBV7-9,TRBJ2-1,ASSLVGAGDEQF
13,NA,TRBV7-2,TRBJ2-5,ASSLGGAGTFAQY
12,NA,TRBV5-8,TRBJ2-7,ASSLVVSSYEQY
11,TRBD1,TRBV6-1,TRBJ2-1,ASSRFRGNEQF
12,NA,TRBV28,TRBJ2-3,ASSFAGRTDTQY
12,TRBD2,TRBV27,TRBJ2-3,ASSYRGGPYTQY
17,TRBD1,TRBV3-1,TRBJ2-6,ASSQGAGTGSSGANVLT
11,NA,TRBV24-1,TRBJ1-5,ATSEAGSQPQH
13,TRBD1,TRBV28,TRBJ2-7,ASSPSDRDSYEQY
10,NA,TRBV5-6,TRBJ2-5,ASMGLLETQY
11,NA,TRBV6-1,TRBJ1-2,ASSEGKGFGYT
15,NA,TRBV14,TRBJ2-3,ASSHAPTRVSTDTQY
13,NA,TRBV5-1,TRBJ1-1,ASSLGRGYGTEAF
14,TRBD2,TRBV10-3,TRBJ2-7,AISGLAGGSTYEQY
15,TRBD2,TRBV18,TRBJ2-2,ASSTGTSGSAAGELF
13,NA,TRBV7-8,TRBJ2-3,ASSRRDSRTDTQY
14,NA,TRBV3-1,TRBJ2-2,ASSSTGASFAGELF
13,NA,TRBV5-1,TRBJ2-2,ASSLAGVRLGELF
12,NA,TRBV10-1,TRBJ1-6,ASSVGGPNSPLH
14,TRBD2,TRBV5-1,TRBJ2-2,ASSLTGTTNTGELF
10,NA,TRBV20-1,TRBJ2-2,SARSDPGELF
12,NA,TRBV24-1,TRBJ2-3,ATSAPAGTDTQY